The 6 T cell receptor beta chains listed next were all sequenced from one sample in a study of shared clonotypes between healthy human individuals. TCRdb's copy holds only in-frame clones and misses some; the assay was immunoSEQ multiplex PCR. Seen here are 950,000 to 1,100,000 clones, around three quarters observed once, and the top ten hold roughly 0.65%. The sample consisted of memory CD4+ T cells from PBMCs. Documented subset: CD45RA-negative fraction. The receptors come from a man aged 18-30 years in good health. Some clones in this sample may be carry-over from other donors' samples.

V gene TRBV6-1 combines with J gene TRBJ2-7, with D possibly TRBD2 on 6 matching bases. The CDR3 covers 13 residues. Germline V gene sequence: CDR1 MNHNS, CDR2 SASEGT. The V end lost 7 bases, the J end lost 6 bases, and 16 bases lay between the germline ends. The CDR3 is CASTQGGLGEQYF. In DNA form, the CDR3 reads TGTGCCAGCACCCAAGGAGGGTTGGGCGAGCAGTACTTC.

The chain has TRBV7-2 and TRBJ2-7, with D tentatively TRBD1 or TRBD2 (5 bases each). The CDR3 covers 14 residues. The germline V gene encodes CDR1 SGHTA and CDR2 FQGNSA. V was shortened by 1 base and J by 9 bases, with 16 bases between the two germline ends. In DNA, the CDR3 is TGTGCCAGCAGCTTAGACGGGACCCCGCTTGGGCAGTACTTC. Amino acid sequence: CASSLDGTPLGQYF.

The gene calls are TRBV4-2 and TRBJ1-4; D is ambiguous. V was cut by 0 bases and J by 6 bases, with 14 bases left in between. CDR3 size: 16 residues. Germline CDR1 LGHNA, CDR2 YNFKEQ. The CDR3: CASSQEWARPDEKLFF. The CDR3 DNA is TGTGCCAGCAGCCAAGAGTGGGCTCGGCCGGATGAAAAACTGTTTTTT.

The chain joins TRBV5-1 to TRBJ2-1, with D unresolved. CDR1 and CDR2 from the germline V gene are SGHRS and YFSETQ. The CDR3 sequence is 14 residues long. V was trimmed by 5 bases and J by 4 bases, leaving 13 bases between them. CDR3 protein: CASRRSGLYNEQFF. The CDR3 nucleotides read TGCGCCAGCAGGCGAAGTGGTCTTTACAATGAGCAGTTCTTC.

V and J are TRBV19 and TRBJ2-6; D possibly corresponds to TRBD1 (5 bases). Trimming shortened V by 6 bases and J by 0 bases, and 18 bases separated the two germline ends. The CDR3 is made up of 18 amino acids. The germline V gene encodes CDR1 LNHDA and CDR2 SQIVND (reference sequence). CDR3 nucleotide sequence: TGTGCCAGTAGCCTCAAGGGGCAGACAGTCTCTGGGGCCAACGTCCTGACTTTC. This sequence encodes CASSLKGQTVSGANVLTF.

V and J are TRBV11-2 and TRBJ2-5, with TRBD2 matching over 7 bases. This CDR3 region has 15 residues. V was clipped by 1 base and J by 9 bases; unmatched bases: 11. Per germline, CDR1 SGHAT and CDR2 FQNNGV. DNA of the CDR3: TGTGCCAGCAGCTTAGCCGGGACTAACAAGAGGGCCCAGTACTTC. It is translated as CASSLAGTNKRAQYF. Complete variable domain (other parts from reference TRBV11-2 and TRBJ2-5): EAGVAQSPRYKIIEKRQSVAFWCNPISGHATLYWYQQILGQGPKLLIQFQNNGVVDDSQLPKDRFSAERLKGVDSTLKIQPAKLEDSAVYLCASSLAGTNKRAQYFGPGTRLLVL.